This entry lists 17 T cell receptor beta chains sequenced from one sample in a study of blood T cell repertoires in COVID-19. The protocol was immunoSEQ multiplex PCR, while the TCRdb copy is restricted to in-frame clones and leaves out a portion. The top ten hold 1.5% to 2% of the sample, which has 350,000 to 400,000 clones, roughly 86% seen once. The sequencing input was PBMCs or T cells enriched from blood (not recorded which). Source of these receptors: a woman under 40 who had recovered from COVID-19.

This sequence joins TRBV21-1 and TRBJ2-4; the D call of TRBD2 is as the table states it, not checked on the DNA. TRBV21-1 has pseudogene status. The CDR3 is made up of 16 amino acids. CDR3 in DNA: TGTGCCAGCAGCAAAGGCGGGTCACGAGCCAAAAACATTCAGTACTTC. Protein product: CASSKGGSRAKNIQYF.

V gene TRBV29-1 combines with J gene TRBJ2-3; tentative D call: TRBD2 (6 bases). Germline lookup yields CDR1 SQVTM and CDR2 ANQGSEA. Trimming stripped 5 bases from V and 6 bases from J, with 15 bases between. The CDR3 length is 13 residues. Here the CDR3 DNA reads TGCAGCGTTCGTGCGGGACGAACCGATACGCAGTATTTT. This translates into CSVRAGRTDTQYF.

The chain employs TRBV12-5 and TRBJ1-1, with no clear D. The germline V and J ends were trimmed by 2 bases and 11 bases, with 12 bases remaining between them. Germline CDR1 reads LGHNT; CDR2 reads FRNRAP. The CDR3 extends over 12 amino acids. CDR3 residues: CASGLPLGGAFF. Here the CDR3 DNA reads TGTGCTAGTGGTTTGCCCCTAGGAGGGGCTTTCTTT.

V usage is TRBV6-5 and J usage is TRBJ2-1; 13 positions match TRBD2. The junction had 6 bases not matched to a gene; V was cut back by 2 bases and J by 14 bases. Per the germline V gene, CDR1 is MNHEY and CDR2 is SVGAGI. The CDR3 spans 14 residues. CDR3 residues: CASSYGTSGVREFF. In DNA, the CDR3 is TGTGCCAGCAGTTACGGGACTAGCGGGGTTCGCGAGTTCTTC.

This chain connects TRBV5-6 to TRBJ1-5; TRBD1 agrees at 7 bases. V shed 0 bases and J 5 bases; nucleotides not matched to a gene: 8. The CDR3 is 16 residues long. The germline CDR1 and CDR2 sequences are SGHDT and YYEEEE. The CDR3 region is CASSLGKGARDQPQHF. The CDR3 bases are TGTGCCAGCAGCTTGGGAAAGGGGGCGCGCGATCAGCCCCAGCATTTT.

The chain links TRBV27 to TRBJ1-2; no reliable D call. Germline CDR1 and CDR2: MNHEY and SMNVEV (reference sequence). The V end was cut by 9 bases, the J end by 3 bases, with 14 bases between. The CDR3 extends over 13 amino acids. The CDR3 here is CASRQRADYGYTF. The CDR3 DNA follows: TGTGCCAGTAGGCAGAGGGCTGACTATGGCTACACCTTC.

This clone has only a few counts. CDR3 region: CASSLLPGGIEAFF. As DNA, the CDR3 is TGTGCCAGCAGCTTACTTCCGGGCGGGATAGAAGCTTTCTTT. The chain uses TRBV7-9 and TRBJ1-1; no definite D call. The CDR3 has 14 residues. Germline loops: CDR1 SEHNR, CDR2 FQNEAQ (reference sequence). Between the trimmed V and J ends, which lost 2 bases and 8 bases, there was a span of 15 bases.

The chain employs TRBV11-2 and TRBJ1-2; 7 bases fit TRBD1. The germline V gene has CDR1 SGHAT and CDR2 FQNNGV. CDR3 length: 15 amino acids. J was trimmed by 0 bases and V by 5 bases; bases with no gene match: 6. The CDR3 DNA sequence: TGTGCCAGCAGCCAGAGGACAGGAACTAACTATGGCTACACCTTC. This gives the protein CASSQRTGTNYGYTF.

This clone was recorded only once. This sequence joins TRBV10-3 and TRBJ2-6; 7 bases are a match to TRBD2. V was pared by 3 bases and J by 2 bases, with 7 bases of the junction left unmatched. The CDR3 is 17 residues long. Germline V gene sequence: CDR1 ENHRY, CDR2 SYGVKD. The CDR3 region has the DNA TGTGCCATCAGTGACCAGGCGGGGGTTCCTGGGGCCAACGTCCTGACTTTC. Translated: CAISDQAGVPGANVLTF.

DNA of the CDR3: TGTGCCAGCAGTTCTAGGGACAGGGGGACCTACAATGAGCAGTTCTTC. Translation: CASSSRDRGTYNEQFF. The rearrangement joins TRBV27 to TRBJ2-1; TRBD1 aligns across 11 bases. The trim removed 4 bases at V and 2 bases at J, leaving 4 bases unmatched. The CDR3 is 16 amino acids. Germline CDR1 and CDR2: MNHEY and SMNVEV (reference sequence).

The chain combines TRBV6-5 with TRBJ1-5; D is uncertain. The CDR3 covers 15 residues. CDR1 and CDR2 from the germline V gene are MNHEY and SVGAGI. V lost 6 bases and J lost 2, with 14 bases in between. This chain's CDR3 is CASRQSPAGNQPQHF. The CDR3 DNA sequence: TGTGCCAGCAGGCAGTCCCCGGCGGGCAATCAGCCCCAGCATTTT.

This sequence joins TRBV7-3 and TRBJ2-3, with 7 bases that match TRBD2. The CDR3 consists of 16 residues. V was clipped by 5 bases and J by 2 bases; unmatched bases: 10. In germline, CDR1 is SGHTA, CDR2 FQGTGA. The CDR3: CASSPIAGENTDTQYF. The CDR3, as DNA: TGTGCCAGCAGCCCCATAGCGGGTGAGAACACAGATACGCAGTATTTT. Variable domain in full (rest from reference TRBV7-3 and TRBJ2-3): GAGVSQTPSNKVTEKGKYVELRCDPISGHTALYWYRQSLGQGPEFLIYFQGTGAADDSGLPNDRFFAVRPEGSVSTLKIQRTERGDSAVYLCASSPIAGENTDTQYFGPGTRLTVL.

V gene TRBV18 combines with J gene TRBJ1-1; 7 bases are a match to TRBD1. CDR1 is KGHSH and CDR2 is LQKENI in the germline V gene. Trimming removed 2 bases from V and 5 bases from J; junction bases left unmatched: 8. The CDR3 has 15 residues. CDR3 loop: CASSPGGGTGTEAFF. CDR3 coding DNA: TGTGCCAGCTCACCAGGAGGGGGCACAGGTACTGAAGCTTTCTTT. The complete variable domain, with remaining parts taken from reference TRBV18 and TRBJ1-1, reads NAGVMQNPRHLVRRRGQEARLRCSPMKGHSHVYWYRQLPEEGLKFMVYLQKENIIDESGMPKERFSAEFPKEGPSILRIQQVVRGDSAAYFCASSPGGGTGTEAFFGQGTRLTVV.

The chain uses TRBV30 and TRBJ2-3; TRBD2 matches at 9 bases. Trimming at V came to 3 bases and at J to 6 bases, leaving 7 bases not matched to a gene. Per the germline V gene, CDR1 is GTSNPN and CDR2 is SVGIG (reference sequence). The CDR3 is 14 residues long. CDR3 residues: CAWSPSGGLDTQYF. The CDR3 bases are TGTGCCTGGAGCCCCAGCGGGGGGTTGGATACGCAGTATTTT.

J is TRBJ1-2 and V is TRBV5-5, with D maybe TRBD1 (6 bases). The germline V gene has CDR1 SGHKS and CDR2 YYEKEE (reference sequence). The CDR3 runs to 13 residues. V lost 4 bases to trimming and J lost 2 bases, with 9 bases between them. CDR3 nucleotide sequence: TGTGCCAGCAGCCCGGGACAAAACTATGGCTACACCTTC. Its protein product is CASSPGQNYGYTF.

The J gene is TRBJ1-2, the V gene TRBV15; possible D gene TRBD1, 5 bases. The CDR3 is made up of 14 amino acids. V shed 3 bases and J shed 2 bases, with 10 bases lying between them. Germline V gives CDR1 LNHNV, CDR2 YYDKDF (reference sequence). CDR3 protein: CATSRAGLNYGYTF. In DNA form, the CDR3 reads TGTGCCACCAGCAGGGCAGGGTTAAACTATGGCTACACCTTC. Complete variable domain (other parts from reference TRBV15 and TRBJ1-2): DAMVIQNPRYQVTQFGKPVTLSCSQTLNHNVMYWYQQKSSQAPKLLFHYYDKDFNNEADTPDNFQSRRPNTSFCFLDIRSPGLGDTAMYLCATSRAGLNYGYTFGSGTRLTVV.

The J gene is TRBJ1-1, the V gene TRBV27; unclear D gene. With 4 bases removed from V and 0 bases from J, the gap between germline ends came to 12 bases. CDR1 and CDR2 from the germline V gene are MNHEY and SMNVEV (reference sequence). The CDR3 spans 15 residues. The CDR3 nucleotides are TGTGCCAGCAGTTGGGCAGGTAGGATGAACACTGAAGCTTTCTTT. Amino acids: CASSWAGRMNTEAFF.